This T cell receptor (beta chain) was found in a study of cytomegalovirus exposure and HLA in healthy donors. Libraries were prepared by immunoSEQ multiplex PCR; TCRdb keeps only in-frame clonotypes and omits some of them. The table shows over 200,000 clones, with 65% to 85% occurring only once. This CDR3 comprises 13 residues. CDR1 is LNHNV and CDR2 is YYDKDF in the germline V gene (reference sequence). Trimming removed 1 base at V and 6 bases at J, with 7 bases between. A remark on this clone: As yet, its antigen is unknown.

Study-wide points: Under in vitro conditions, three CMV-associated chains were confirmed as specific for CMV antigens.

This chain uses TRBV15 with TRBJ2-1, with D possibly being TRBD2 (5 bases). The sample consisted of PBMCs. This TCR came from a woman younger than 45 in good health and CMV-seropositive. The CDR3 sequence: CATSRGTLNEQFF. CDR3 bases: TGTGCCACCAGCAGAGGGACTCTCAATGAGCAGTTCTTC.